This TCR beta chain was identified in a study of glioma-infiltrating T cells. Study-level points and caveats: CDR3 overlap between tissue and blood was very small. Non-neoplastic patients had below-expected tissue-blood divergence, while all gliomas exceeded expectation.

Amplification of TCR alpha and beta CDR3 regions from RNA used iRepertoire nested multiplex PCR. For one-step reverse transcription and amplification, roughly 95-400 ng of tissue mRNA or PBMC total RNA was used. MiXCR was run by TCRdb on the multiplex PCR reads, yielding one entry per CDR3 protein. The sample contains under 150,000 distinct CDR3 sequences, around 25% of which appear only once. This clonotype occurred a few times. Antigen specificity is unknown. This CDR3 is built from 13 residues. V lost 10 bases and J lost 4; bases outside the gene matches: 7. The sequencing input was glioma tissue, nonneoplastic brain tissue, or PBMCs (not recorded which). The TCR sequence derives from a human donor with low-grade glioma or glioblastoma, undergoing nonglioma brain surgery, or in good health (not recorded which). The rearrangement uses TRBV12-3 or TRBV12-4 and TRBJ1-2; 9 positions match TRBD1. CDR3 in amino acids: CATRWTGVYGYTF. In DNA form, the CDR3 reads TGTGCCACCAGGTGGACAGGGGTCTATGGCTACACCTTC.